The next 3 T cell receptor beta chains were all read from a single sample in a study of CD8 T cells in ankylosing spondylitis. One entry per CDR3 protein, called by TCRdb with MiXCR from the 5' RACE reads. The sample holds a few hundred thousand distinct CDR3 sequences, less than 25% seen once. The sample was blood, either unsorted or a sorted T cell fraction (not recorded which). Every receptor here comes from a female donor with ankylosing spondylitis or in good health (not recorded which).

The chain has TRBV6-1 and TRBJ1-1; weak D call: TRBD1 (5 bases). The V end was cut by 9 bases, the J end by 0 bases, with 14 bases between. This CDR3 has 14 residues. The germline V gene encodes CDR1 MNHNS and CDR2 SASEGT. The CDR3 bases are TGTGCCAGTACCTCGGGGGTCCTGAACACTGAAGCTTTCTTT. Encoded protein: CASTSGVLNTEAFF.

Only a few counts were recorded for this clonotype. This chain uses TRBV20-1 with TRBJ2-5; the D gene is possibly TRBD1 (5 bases). Germline V gene sequence: CDR1 DFQATT, CDR2 SNEGSKA (reference sequence). Trimming shortened V by 3 bases and J by 4 bases, and 15 bases separated the two germline ends. The CDR3 has 14 amino acids. DNA for the CDR3: TGCAGTGCTAGGCCCTCAGGGTTTGGAGAGACCCAGTACTTC. Translated: CSARPSGFGETQYF.

This clonotype was counted only a few times. The genes are TRBV19 and TRBJ1-1, with 7 bases that match TRBD1. Germline V CDR1 and CDR2: LNHDA, SQIVND (reference sequence). This CDR3 has 13 amino acids. After removal of 3 bases from V and 5 bases from J, the junction contained 3 bases not matched to a gene. CDR3 DNA: TGTGCCAGTAGTATGGGCAGGGGGACTGAAGCTTTCTTT. It is translated as CASSMGRGTEAFF. The whole variable domain, filled in from reference TRBV19 and TRBJ1-1, reads DGGITQSPKYLFRKEGQNVTLSCEQNLNHDAMYWYRQDPGQGLRLIYYSQIVNDFQKGDIAEGYSVSREKKESFPLTVTSAQKNPTAFYLCASSMGRGTEAFFGQGTRLTVV.